This section outlines one T cell receptor beta chain sequence together with its context. Antigen specificity is unknown. The germline V gene encodes CDR1 SGHNT and CDR2 YYREEE (reference sequence). Trimming shortened V by 4 bases and J by 4 bases, and 11 bases separated the two germline ends. The CDR3 is made up of 13 amino acids. Pooled samples include second doses given at about 4 or 12 weeks. These data come from a study of T cell responses to AZD1222 COVID-19 vaccine. TCRdb's table, derived via immunoSEQ multiplex PCR, lists solely in-frame clones and lacks some. Of over 110,000 clones in the sample, 92% were seen once. Study conclusions and caveats: Unmutated variant regions reportedly attract nearly half of all spike-specific TCRs. In a largely white British group with more females than males, clonal diversity was possibly underestimated.

The V gene is TRBV5-4, the J gene TRBJ1-2, with D hard to call. The specimen was peripheral blood, collected 28 days after the second AZD1222 dose. The source of this sequence is an adult who received the AZD1222 COVID-19 vaccine. The CDR3 coding sequence is TGTGCCAGCAGCACGGATTCCCCCTATGGCTACACCTTC. Translating it yields CASSTDSPYGYTF.